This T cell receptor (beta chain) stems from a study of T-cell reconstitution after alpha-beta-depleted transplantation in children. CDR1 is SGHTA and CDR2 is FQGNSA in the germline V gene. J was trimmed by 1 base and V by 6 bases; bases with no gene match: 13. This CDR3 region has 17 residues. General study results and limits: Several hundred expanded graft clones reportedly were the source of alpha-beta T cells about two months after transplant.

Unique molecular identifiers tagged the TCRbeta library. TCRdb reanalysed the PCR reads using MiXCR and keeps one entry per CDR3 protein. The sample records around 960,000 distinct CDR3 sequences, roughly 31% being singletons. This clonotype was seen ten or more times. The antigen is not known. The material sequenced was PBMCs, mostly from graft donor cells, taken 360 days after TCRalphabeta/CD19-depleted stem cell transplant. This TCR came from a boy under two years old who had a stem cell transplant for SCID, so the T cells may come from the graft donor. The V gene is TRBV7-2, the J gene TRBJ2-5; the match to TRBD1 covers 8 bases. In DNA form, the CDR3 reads TGTGCCAGCAGTCCGAATACAGGGGGTTCTTTCCAAGAGACCCAGTACTTC. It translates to CASSPNTGGSFQETQYF.